The entry below gives a single T cell receptor (beta chain) sequence along with its context. What it binds is unknown. The data were obtained in a study of T cell responses to AZD1222 COVID-19 vaccine. Whole-study findings and limits: AZD1222 recipients seropositive at baseline numbered only five or six. White British ancestry dominated among donors, who included more females, and clonal diversity was possibly underestimated. Spike-specific TCR breadth and depth both grew after two AZD1222 doses.

V trimming: 2 bases; J trimming: 1 base; junction bases outside the gene matches: 5. This CDR3 is built from 19 residues. CDR1 is KGHSH, CDR2 LQKENI, per germline. Some clones are missing from TCRdb's copy, which holds only in-frame ones; the method was immunoSEQ multiplex PCR. Among some 140,000 clones, roughly 90% were seen once, and the ten largest hold roughly 3.1%. Sequenced material: peripheral blood, taken on day 0 of AZD1222 vaccination. This chain links TRBV18 with TRBJ2-1; 16 bases match TRBD2. The sequence came from an adult in good health. CDR3 protein: CASSPKGLAGGTSYNEQFF. The CDR3 DNA reads TGTGCCAGCTCACCAAAGGGACTAGCGGGAGGGACTTCCTACAATGAGCAGTTCTTC.